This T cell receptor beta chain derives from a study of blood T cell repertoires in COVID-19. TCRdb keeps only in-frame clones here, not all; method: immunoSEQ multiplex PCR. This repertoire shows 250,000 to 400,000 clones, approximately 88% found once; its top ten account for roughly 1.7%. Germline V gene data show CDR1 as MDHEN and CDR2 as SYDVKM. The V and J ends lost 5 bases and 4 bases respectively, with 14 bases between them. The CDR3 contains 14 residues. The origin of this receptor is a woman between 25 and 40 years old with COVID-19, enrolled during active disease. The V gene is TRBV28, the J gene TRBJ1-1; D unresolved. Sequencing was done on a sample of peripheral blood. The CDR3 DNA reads TGTGCCAGCAGTCACTGGGAGTCGTCCACTGAAGCTTTCTTT. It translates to CASSHWESSTEAFF. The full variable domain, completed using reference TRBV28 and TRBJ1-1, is DVKVTQSSRYLVKRTGEKVFLECVQDMDHENMFWYRQDPGLGLRLIYFSYDVKMKEKGDIPEGYSVSREKKERFSLILESASTNQTSMYLCASSHWESSTEAFFGQGTRLTVV.